What follows are 21 T cell receptor beta chains derived from one specimen sequenced in a study of T cells after yellow fever vaccination. Each CDR3 protein gets one entry after TCRdb re-called the 5' RACE reads with MiXCR. The table records approximately 550,000 distinct CDR3 sequences, about a fifth of them present only once. Sequences were derived from PBMCs, sampled 15 days after the yellow fever booster vaccination. These TCRs come from a man aged 25-40 years who received the YFV17D yellow fever vaccine.

The chain is built from TRBV3-1 and TRBJ2-6; D uncertain. Germline V gene sequence: CDR1 LGHDT, CDR2 YNNKEL (reference sequence). The CDR3 runs to 15 residues. The ends were cut back, 0 bases at V and 0 bases at J, with 3 bases in the middle. The CDR3: CASSQDASGANVLTF. The CDR3 DNA reads as TGTGCCAGCAGCCAAGATGCCTCTGGGGCCAACGTCCTGACTTTC.

V usage is TRBV28 and J usage is TRBJ2-7; TRBD1 aligns across 9 bases. This CDR3 is 14 amino acids long. CDR1 and CDR2 (germline): MDHEN, SYDVKM. Trimming removed 4 bases from V and 2 bases from J; junction bases left unmatched: 3. As DNA, the CDR3 is TGTGCCAGCAGTTCGCGGACAGGGGCCTACGAGCAGTACTTC. This sequence encodes CASSSRTGAYEQYF.

The chain recombines TRBV10-3 with TRBJ1-6; D possibly corresponds to TRBD1 (5 bases). Germline lookup yields CDR1 ENHRY and CDR2 SYGVKD. The ends were cut back, 2 bases at V and 9 bases at J, with 14 bases in the middle. The CDR3 contains 15 residues. In nucleotides, the CDR3 is TGTGCCATCAGTGAGCCTGGAGGGGTCCCTTCACCCCTCCACTTT. Its protein is CAISEPGGVPSPLHF.

This clonotype was counted only a few times. The CDR3 DNA follows: TGCAGCGTTGACCCGGGGTACGAGACCCAGTACTTC. It translates to CSVDPGYETQYF. The chain carries TRBV29-1 and TRBJ2-5; D might be TRBD2 (5 bases). The CDR3 totals 12 residues. The germline V gene has CDR1 SQVTM and CDR2 ANQGSEA. V lost 3 bases to trimming and J lost 5 bases, with 10 bases between them.

The chain uses TRBV28 and TRBJ2-4; 8 positions agree with TRBD1. Trimming took 11 bases from V and 0 from J; bases not matched to a gene: 18. Germline loops: CDR1 MDHEN, CDR2 SYDVKM. The CDR3 consists of 18 residues. CDR3 nucleotides: TGTGCCGCACAGGGGGACGTAAAACCCCGAATAGCCAAAAACATTCAGTACTTC. Its translation is CAAQGDVKPRIAKNIQYF.

In its sample, this clonotype was seen a few times. The rearrangement uses TRBV7-2 and TRBJ2-1; 9 nucleotides align to TRBD2. Germline V gives CDR1 SGHTA, CDR2 FQGNSA. V trimming: 7 bases; J trimming: 0 bases; junction bases outside the gene matches: 7. This CDR3 is 16 amino acids long. The CDR3 here is CASTLLAGTSYNEQFF. CDR3 bases: TGTGCCAGCACCCTCCTAGCGGGAACCTCCTACAATGAGCAGTTCTTC.

The CDR3, as DNA: TGTGCCAGCAGCTCTCTTAACGCAGATACGCAGTATTTT. This codes for CASSSLNADTQYF. This sequence joins TRBV7-3 and TRBJ2-3, with D unresolved. CDR3 size: 13 residues. Trimming cost V 4 bases and J 4 bases, with 9 bases left between them. Germline V lookup: CDR1 SGHTA, CDR2 FQGTGA.

This clonotype was seen more than once but under ten times. This chain links TRBV28 with TRBJ1-5, with a weak D call TRBD1 (6 bases). Germline V gene lookup returns CDR1 MDHEN and CDR2 SYDVKM. V was cut by 6 bases and J by 4 bases, with 10 bases left in between. The CDR3 length is 13 residues. This CDR3 reads CASRVQGNQPQHF. The CDR3 DNA is TGTGCCAGCAGGGTACAGGGAAATCAGCCCCAGCATTTT. The entire variable domain, with the rest obtained from reference TRBV28 and TRBJ1-5, is as follows: DVKVTQSSRYLVKRTGEKVFLECVQDMDHENMFWYRQDPGLGLRLIYFSYDVKMKEKGDIPEGYSVSREKKERFSLILESASTNQTSMYLCASRVQGNQPQHFGDGTRLSIL.

This clonotype was counted a few times. The V and J genes are TRBV28 and TRBJ2-5; 7 bases are a match to TRBD2. The germline CDR1 and CDR2 sequences are MDHEN and SYDVKM. The CDR3 is 15 amino acids. The junction had 8 bases not matched to a gene; V was cut back by 3 bases and J by 4 bases. CDR3 sequence: CASSFWRESGETQYF. Written as DNA, the CDR3 is TGTGCCAGCAGTTTCTGGCGGGAGTCGGGAGAGACCCAGTACTTC.

The J gene is TRBJ2-7, the V gene TRBV7-6; the D gene is possibly TRBD2 (6 bases). Germline V CDR1 and CDR2: SGHVS, FNYEAQ. V was clipped by 4 bases and J by 0 bases, with 16 bases between them. The CDR3 sequence is 16 residues long. CDR3 DNA sequence: TGTGCCAGCAGCTCCCGGCCTGCGGGAACCTCCTACGAGCAGTACTTC. Its translation: CASSSRPAGTSYEQYF.

The genes are TRBV6-2 or TRBV6-3 and TRBJ2-1; TRBD2 matches at 13 bases. Looked up from germline, CDR1 is MNHEY and CDR2 is SVGEGT. The trim removed 6 bases at V and 7 bases at J, leaving 9 bases unmatched. CDR3 length: 16 residues. The CDR3 nucleotides are TGTGCCAGCAGCAAACTAGCGGGAGGGCCAAGAAATGAGCAGTTCTTC. Its protein is CASSKLAGGPRNEQFF.

The chain links TRBV5-4 to TRBJ2-5; 16 bases fit TRBD2. The J segment lost 5 bases and the V segment lost 2 bases, leaving 15 bases of the junction unmatched. The length of the CDR3 is 20 residues. The germline gives CDR1 SGHNT, CDR2 YYREEE (reference sequence). The CDR3 coding sequence is TGTGCCAGCAGCTTACGTGTTGGCGGGACTAGCGGGAGGGCCCTTGAGACCCAGTACTTC. Its protein product is CASSLRVGGTSGRALETQYF.

This clonotype was seen only a few times. The J gene is TRBJ1-2, the V gene TRBV29-1; D is possibly TRBD1 (5 bases). Germline CDR1 and CDR2: SQVTM and ANQGSEA. CDR3 length: 11 amino acids. V dropped 7 bases and J dropped 8 bases, with 14 bases sitting between them. CDR3 coding DNA: TGCAGCGGTGCAGGGCTAGGGGGCTACACCTTC. It codes for CSGAGLGGYTF. Based on the CDR3 plus reference TRBV29-1 and TRBJ1-2, the full variable domain is SAVISQKPSRDICQRGTSLTIQCQVDSQVTMMFWYRQQPGQSLTLIATANQGSEATYESGFVIDKFPISRPNLTFSTLTVSNMSPEDSSIYLCSGAGLGGYTFGSGTRLTVV.

V usage is TRBV19 and J usage is TRBJ1-5; a weak D match, TRBD1 (6 bases). Germline V gene sequence: CDR1 LNHDA, CDR2 SQIVND (reference sequence). This CDR3 contains 11 residues. The V and J ends lost 8 bases and 9 bases respectively, with 11 bases between them. This chain's CDR3 is CASSTGPPQHF. CDR3 DNA: TGTGCCAGTTCGACAGGACCGCCCCAGCATTTT.

The chain has TRBV10-3 and TRBJ2-7; 12 nucleotides align to TRBD2. This CDR3 has 14 amino acids. Germline V CDR1 and CDR2: ENHRY, SYGVKD. Unmatched junction bases numbered 7, after V lost 8 bases and J lost 5 bases. CDR3 nucleotide sequence: TGTGCCATCGCCGGACTAGCGGGAAGAGACGAGCAGTACTTC. It is translated as CAIAGLAGRDEQYF.

There are a few counts of this clonotype. The chain uses TRBV7-2 and TRBJ2-7; no clear D gene. Trimming shortened V by 1 base and J by 6 bases, and 13 bases separated the two germline ends. Germline V gene data show CDR1 as SGHTA and CDR2 as FQGNSA. The CDR3 is made up of 14 amino acids. As DNA, the CDR3 is TGTGCCAGCAGCTTAGGGCTGGGCGCCGGCGAGCAGTACTTC. Translation gives CASSLGLGAGEQYF.

The chain employs TRBV7-2 and TRBJ2-2; 7 positions agree with TRBD2. This CDR3 spans 16 amino acids. The V gene end was trimmed by 4 bases and the J gene end by 5 bases; junction bases not matched to a gene: 10. Germline CDR1 reads SGHTA; CDR2 reads FQGNSA. CDR3 nucleotides: TGTGCCAGCAGCTATAGCGGGCTAAGATCGACCGGGGAGCTGTTTTTT. Protein product: CASSYSGLRSTGELFF.

This clonotype was seen only a few times. V is TRBV7-9 and J is TRBJ2-4; D gene uncertain. V was clipped by 6 bases and J by 6 bases, with 9 bases between them. This CDR3 comprises 12 residues. Germline CDR1 SEHNR, CDR2 FQNEAQ (reference sequence). This CDR3 is CASSTIGNIQYF. The CDR3 DNA is TGTGCCAGCAGTACAATTGGAAACATTCAGTACTTC.

In DNA, the CDR3 is TGTGCCAGCAGCACCCCCGGGACAGGGGATAATGAGCAGTTCTTC. It specifies CASSTPGTGDNEQFF. This chain connects TRBV5-4 to TRBJ2-1; 10 bases are a match to TRBD1. The V gene end was trimmed by 4 bases and the J gene end by 7 bases; junction bases not matched to a gene: 8. The CDR3 runs 15 residues. Germline-derived CDR1 and CDR2 are SGHNT and YYREEE (reference sequence).

This clonotype turned up a few times. The rearrangement uses TRBV15 and TRBJ2-7, with D perhaps TRBD1 or TRBD2 (5 bases each). V lost 3 bases and J lost 4, with 16 bases in between. From germline, CDR1 is LNHNV and CDR2 YYDKDF (reference sequence). The CDR3 runs to 15 residues. The CDR3 DNA is TGTGCCACCAGCAGCGGGGCCACTGGGGCTTACGAGCAGTACTTC. Translating it yields CATSSGATGAYEQYF.

This clonotype was seen many times. This chain uses TRBV11-2 with TRBJ2-7, with 8 bases aligning to TRBD2. CDR1 is SGHAT and CDR2 is FQNNGV in the germline V gene. V lost 4 bases to trimming and J lost 6 bases; unmatched junction nucleotides: 8. CDR3 length: 14 residues. The DNA of the CDR3 is TGTGCCAGCAGCTCTACGGGAGGGGGATCCGAGCAGTACTTC. As protein: CASSSTGGGSEQYF. Variable domain in full (rest from reference TRBV11-2 and TRBJ2-7): EAGVAQSPRYKIIEKRQSVAFWCNPISGHATLYWYQQILGQGPKLLIQFQNNGVVDDSQLPKDRFSAERLKGVDSTLKIQPAKLEDSAVYLCASSSTGGGSEQYFGPGTRLTVT.